The clone carrying this T cell receptor (beta chain) was seen a few times. The germline gives CDR1 KGHSH, CDR2 LQKENI. The CDR3 is 16 residues long. Trimming cost V 2 bases and J 4 bases, with 14 bases left between them. The data belong to a study of shared T cell receptors in the human thymus. The repertoire was sequenced with immunoSEQ multiplex PCR; TCRdb's copy has only in-frame clones and lacks some. The table includes hundreds of thousands of clones, more than 70% detected once. These same records also appear under a second study, on human thymus T cells. As reported in that work: Resected material from corrective heart surgery provided the thymus tissue analysed.

Sequenced material: thymocytes. The receptor comes from a boy less than two years old with a congenital heart defect. V and J are TRBV18 and TRBJ1-4; D remains unclear. CDR3 sequence reads: CASSPWRSGDNEKLFF. The CDR3 nucleotides are TGTGCCAGCTCACCATGGCGATCAGGTGATAATGAAAAACTGTTTTTT.